This T cell receptor (beta chain) was identified in a study of blood T cells in healthy people across ages. Notes on the study in general: Diversity of TCR beta per million T cells declined in a roughly linear way with age.

The germline gives CDR1 SEHNR, CDR2 FQNEAQ (reference sequence). CDR3 length equals 16 residues. V lost 8 bases, J lost 2 bases, and 10 bases stayed unmatched. For this clonotype: The antigen is not known.

Using a J-beta primer mix together with a sample-barcoded 5' primer, a second PCR was run for roughly 6 to 12 cycles. TCRdb re-called the 5' RACE reads with MiXCR, one entry per CDR3 protein. The sample yields roughly 1.6 million distinct CDR3 sequences, about 31% seen once. The source is a woman in her 30s in good health. Sequences were obtained from blood. V and J are TRBV7-9 and TRBJ2-2; 8 positions agree with TRBD2. CDR3 nucleotides: TGTGCCAGCGGCATACAGGGACTAGGAAACACCGGGGAGCTGTTTTTT. Translating it yields CASGIQGLGNTGELFF.